A single sample gave rise to the 30 T cell receptor beta chains below, sequenced in a study of cytomegalovirus exposure and HLA in healthy donors. The data were produced by immunoSEQ multiplex PCR, yet TCRdb's version contains in-frame clones alone and is incomplete. The sample contains some 90,000 clones, around nine tenths of which appear only once. Sequencing was carried out using PBMCs. These receptors all stem from a woman aged 25 to 45 in good health and CMV-seronegative.

The V call is TRBV7-2, the J call TRBJ2-2; D remains ambiguous. V lost 5 bases to trimming and J lost 3 bases, with 7 bases between them. The CDR3 is made up of 13 amino acids. Germline CDR1 reads SGHTA; CDR2 reads FQGNSA. Here the CDR3 reads CASSPQDTGELFF. For the CDR3, the DNA is TGTGCCAGCAGCCCCCAGGACACCGGGGAGCTGTTTTTT. Variable domain in full (rest from reference TRBV7-2 and TRBJ2-2): GAGVSQSPSNKVTEKGKDVELRCDPISGHTALYWYRQSLGQGLEFLIYFQGNSAPDKSGLPSDRFSAERTGGSVSTLTIQRTQQEDSAVYLCASSPQDTGELFFGEGSRLTVL.

The CDR3 coding sequence is TGCAGCGCACGTGACAGCAGTGAAGCTTTCTTT. Translating it yields CSARDSSEAFF. The chain links TRBV29-1 to TRBJ1-1; the D gene is possibly TRBD1 (5 bases). The CDR3 has 11 amino acids. Germline values: CDR1 SQVTM, CDR2 ANQGSEA. V lost 7 bases, J lost 7 bases, and 13 bases lay in between.

The rearrangement links TRBV19 to TRBJ2-5; D is uncertain. The CDR3 contains 13 residues. From germline, CDR1 is LNHDA and CDR2 SQIVND (reference sequence). V lost 8 bases and J 1 base, leaving 11 bases between the germline ends. CDR3 amino acids: CASSHPTQETQYF. In nucleotides, the CDR3 is TGTGCCAGTTCACACCCCACCCAAGAGACCCAGTACTTC. The entire variable domain, with the rest obtained from reference TRBV19 and TRBJ2-5, is as follows: DGGITQSPKYLFRKEGQNVTLSCEQNLNHDAMYWYRQDPGQGLRLIYYSQIVNDFQKGDIAEGYSVSREKKESFPLTVTSAQKNPTAFYLCASSHPTQETQYFGPGTRLLVL.

The chain recombines TRBV5-6 with TRBJ2-4; 9 bases agree with TRBD1. CDR1 and CDR2 from the germline V gene are SGHDT and YYEEEE. With 4 bases clipped from V and 7 bases from J, the junction kept 6 bases outside the gene matches. The CDR3 contains 14 residues. CDR3 residues: CASSLGQGRNIQYF. DNA for the CDR3: TGTGCCAGCAGCCTGGGACAGGGAAGGAACATTCAGTACTTC.

The V and J genes are TRBV28 and TRBJ2-1; tentatively, D is TRBD2 (6 bases). Trimming took 6 bases from V and 2 from J, leaving 11 bases between them. This CDR3 has 14 amino acids. CDR1 and CDR2 from the germline V gene are MDHEN and SYDVKM. The CDR3 bases are TGTGCCAGCAGCCGCGGCGGGACCTACAATGAGCAGTTCTTC. Residues: CASSRGGTYNEQFF. The variable domain in full, completed from reference TRBV28 and TRBJ2-1, reads DVKVTQSSRYLVKRTGEKVFLECVQDMDHENMFWYRQDPGLGLRLIYFSYDVKMKEKGDIPEGYSVSREKKERFSLILESASTNQTSMYLCASSRGGTYNEQFFGPGTRLTVL.

The chain links TRBV15 to TRBJ1-5; 10 bases are a match to TRBD1. Germline V gives CDR1 LNHNV, CDR2 YYDKDF (reference sequence). The CDR3 is 18 residues long. After removal of 1 base from V and 7 bases from J, the junction contained 13 bases not matched to a gene. The CDR3 region has the DNA TGTGCCACCAGCAGAGCGCCAGTACGGGACAGGGGAGAGCAGCCCCAGCATTTT. Translation: CATSRAPVRDRGEQPQHF. Complete variable domain (other parts from reference TRBV15 and TRBJ1-5): DAMVIQNPRYQVTQFGKPVTLSCSQTLNHNVMYWYQQKSSQAPKLLFHYYDKDFNNEADTPDNFQSRRPNTSFCFLDIRSPGLGDTAMYLCATSRAPVRDRGEQPQHFGDGTRLSIL.

The chain employs TRBV5-5 and TRBJ2-3; unclear D gene. Trimming took 1 base from V and 3 from J, leaving 9 bases between them. Germline V gene sequence: CDR1 SGHKS, CDR2 YYEKEE (reference sequence). The CDR3 length is 14 residues. The CDR3 DNA sequence: TGTGCCAGCAGCTTGTCCGGGTCAACAGATACGCAGTATTTT. It yields the protein CASSLSGSTDTQYF. Complete variable domain (other parts from reference TRBV5-5 and TRBJ2-3): DAGVTQSPTHLIKTRGQQVTLRCSPISGHKSVSWYQQVLGQGPQFIFQYYEKEERGRGNFPDRFSARQFPNYSSELNVNALLLGDSALYLCASSLSGSTDTQYFGPGTRLTVL.

The chain has TRBV6-1 and TRBJ2-7; 10 positions match TRBD1. J lost 4 bases, V lost 4 bases, and 4 bases had no gene match. There are 14 residues in the CDR3. CDR1 is MNHNS and CDR2 is SASEGT in the germline V gene. As DNA, the CDR3 is TGTGCCAGCAGTGGACAGGGGGCAAGGTACGAGCAGTACTTC. Its protein is CASSGQGARYEQYF.

This chain links TRBV19 with TRBJ1-6; D might be TRBD1 (6 bases). The CDR3 has 14 residues. The V end lost 3 bases, the J end lost 7 bases, and 10 bases lay between the germline ends. Germline loops: CDR1 LNHDA, CDR2 SQIVND (reference sequence). CDR3 amino acids: CASSIQGLNSPLHF. The CDR3 nucleotides are TGTGCCAGTAGTATCCAGGGGTTGAATTCACCCCTCCACTTT.

This clone was found a few times. This chain connects TRBV14 to TRBJ1-6; D call uncertain. The V and J ends lost 0 bases and 10 bases respectively, with 7 bases between them. Germline CDR1 and CDR2: SGHDN and FVKESK. The CDR3 covers 13 residues. CDR3 in amino acids: CASSQDGESPLHF. In DNA form, the CDR3 reads TGTGCCAGCAGCCAAGACGGGGAATCACCCCTCCACTTT.

The rearrangement uses TRBV6-5 and TRBJ2-1, with D possibly TRBD2 on 7 matching bases. The CDR3 consists of 11 residues. V lost 2 bases to trimming and J lost 12 bases, with 8 bases between them. Germline V gives CDR1 MNHEY, CDR2 SVGAGI. CDR3 protein: CASSYRGGQFF. In DNA form, the CDR3 reads TGTGCCAGCAGTTACAGGGGGGGGCAGTTCTTC.

V and J are TRBV5-1 and TRBJ1-2; D perhaps matches TRBD1 (6 bases). CDR1 SGHRS and CDR2 YFSETQ come from the germline V gene. Trimming left V 4 bases short and J 6 bases short, with 10 bases between. The CDR3 is 12 amino acids. The CDR3 reads CASSGAGDGYTF. The CDR3 DNA sequence: TGCGCCAGCAGCGGTGCAGGGGATGGCTACACCTTC.

The rearrangement joins TRBV6-5 to TRBJ2-7; D gene uncertain. Looked up from germline, CDR1 is MNHEY and CDR2 is SVGAGI. This CDR3 is 13 amino acids long. Trimming removed 2 bases from V and 3 bases from J, with 8 bases in between. The CDR3: CASSYLENYEQYF. Written as DNA, the CDR3 is TGTGCCAGCAGTTACCTAGAAAACTACGAGCAGTACTTC.

This clone appeared once. The chain is built from TRBV15 and TRBJ1-4; weak D call: TRBD1 (6 bases). With 0 bases removed from V and 7 bases from J, the gap between germline ends came to 9 bases. The CDR3 runs to 14 residues. Looked up from germline, CDR1 is LNHNV and CDR2 is YYDKDF (reference sequence). The CDR3 DNA is TGTGCCACCAGCAGAGATACAGGGACTGAAAAACTGTTTTTT. Residues: CATSRDTGTEKLFF.

The rearrangement uses TRBV18 and TRBJ2-3; 12 positions match TRBD2. Losses at the gene ends were 4 bases for V and 1 base for J; bases not matched to a gene: 9. CDR3 length equals 18 residues. Germline V gene sequence: CDR1 KGHSH, CDR2 LQKENI. CDR3 DNA: TGTGCCAGCTCACTTCTCGGGACTAGCGGGCGAGGCACAGATACGCAGTATTTT. Translation: CASSLLGTSGRGTDTQYF. Filled out from reference TRBV18 and TRBJ2-3, the complete variable domain reads NAGVMQNPRHLVRRRGQEARLRCSPMKGHSHVYWYRQLPEEGLKFMVYLQKENIIDESGMPKERFSAEFPKEGPSILRIQQVVRGDSAAYFCASSLLGTSGRGTDTQYFGPGTRLTVL.

In its sample, this clone was seen a few times. The chain couples TRBV9 to TRBJ1-4; 10 positions agree with TRBD1. The CDR3 contains 15 residues. Germline V gene lookup returns CDR1 SGDLS and CDR2 YYNGEE. V dropped 4 bases and J dropped 12; count of bases not matched to a gene: 12. In DNA, the CDR3 is TGTGCCAGCAGCCCTTGGGACAGGGGAGTTGAGGAACTGTTTTTT. Its protein product is CASSPWDRGVEELFF.

The gene calls are TRBV19 and TRBJ1-5; D perhaps matches TRBD1 (6 bases). V lost 3 bases to trimming and J lost 4 bases, with 10 bases between them. CDR1 is LNHDA, CDR2 SQIVND, per germline (reference sequence). The CDR3 is 14 amino acids. Here the CDR3 reads CASSMRRGNQPQHF. The CDR3 DNA reads as TGTGCCAGTAGTATGCGTAGGGGGAATCAGCCCCAGCATTTT.

The chain combines TRBV5-1 with TRBJ2-7, with D perhaps matching TRBD1 (5 bases). Germline assignment: CDR1 SGHRS and CDR2 YFSETQ. Trimming cost V 6 bases and J 0 bases, with 13 bases left between them. The CDR3 contains 14 residues. CDR3 coding DNA: TGCGCCAGCACCCAAGGGGCAAGCTCCTACGAGCAGTACTTC. Translating it yields CASTQGASSYEQYF.

The V and J genes are TRBV18 and TRBJ1-5; tentative D call: TRBD1 (6 bases). Germline lookup yields CDR1 KGHSH and CDR2 LQKENI. The CDR3 covers 16 residues. Trimming left V 1 base short and J 2 bases short, with 12 bases between. The CDR3 sequence is CASSPLGARGNQPQHF. CDR3 nucleotides: TGTGCCAGCTCACCACTGGGGGCAAGAGGCAATCAGCCCCAGCATTTT.

V usage is TRBV6-1 and J usage is TRBJ1-1, with a possible D match to TRBD1 (6 bases). V was clipped by 6 bases and J by 1 base, with 15 bases between them. This CDR3 spans 15 amino acids. Looked up from germline, CDR1 is MNHNS and CDR2 is SASEGT. CDR3 bases: TGTGCCAGCAGCGACAGGCATAATCAGAACACTGAAGCTTTCTTT. It translates to CASSDRHNQNTEAFF.

This sequence joins TRBV27 and TRBJ2-7; D is possibly TRBD1 (6 bases). Trimming left V 5 bases short and J 6 bases short, with 17 bases between. This CDR3 comprises 14 residues. The germline gives CDR1 MNHEY, CDR2 SMNVEV (reference sequence). The DNA of the CDR3 is TGTGCCAGCAGTGTCAGGGGTCAAGATATCGAGCAGTACTTC. Protein sequence: CASSVRGQDIEQYF.

V gene TRBV13 combines with J gene TRBJ2-3; TRBD2 matches at 12 bases. Germline V gives CDR1 PRHDT, CDR2 FYEKMQ (reference sequence). Losses at the gene ends were 5 bases for V and 1 base for J; bases not matched to a gene: 1. CDR3 length: 15 residues. The CDR3 DNA sequence: TGTGCCAGCAGCCCTAGCGGGAGGGGCACAGATACGCAGTATTTT. Protein sequence: CASSPSGRGTDTQYF.

This chain joins TRBV19 and TRBJ2-5; 12 positions agree with TRBD1. CDR1 is LNHDA and CDR2 is SQIVND in the germline V gene (reference sequence). CDR3 length: 16 amino acids. Losses at the gene ends were 5 bases for V and 2 bases for J; bases not matched to a gene: 6. The CDR3: CASSGTGGGLQETQYF. The CDR3 nucleotides are TGTGCCAGTAGTGGGACAGGGGGCGGCTTACAAGAGACCCAGTACTTC.

The J gene is TRBJ2-1, the V gene TRBV4-2; weak D call: TRBD1 (5 bases). Germline V gives CDR1 LGHNA, CDR2 YNFKEQ. CDR3 length equals 14 residues. V dropped 0 bases and J dropped 10 bases, with 13 bases sitting between them. CDR3 loop: CASSQELFAGEQFF. CDR3 in DNA: TGTGCCAGCAGCCAAGAATTATTCGCAGGGGAGCAGTTCTTC.

CDR3 sequence reads: CASRKGTAGESVAPQHF. CDR3 coding DNA: TGTGCCAGCAGGAAGGGGACCGCGGGAGAATCAGTCGCGCCCCAGCATTTT. The V call is TRBV27, the J call TRBJ1-5; TRBD1 is a possible D gene (5 bases). V gave up 6 bases and J gave up 9 bases, with 27 bases separating them. Germline CDR1 MNHEY, CDR2 SMNVEV (reference sequence). The CDR3 covers 17 residues.

The V and J genes are TRBV28 and TRBJ1-1; D gene uncertain. Germline CDR1 and CDR2: MDHEN and SYDVKM. V was cut by 3 bases and J by 2 bases, with 16 bases left in between. The CDR3 runs to 16 residues. The DNA for the CDR3 is TGTGCCAGCAGTTTCGACCTAGCCAGAGTAAACACTGAAGCTTTCTTT. As protein: CASSFDLARVNTEAFF.

The rearrangement joins TRBV28 to TRBJ1-5, with TRBD1 matching 9 bases. The CDR3 loop spans 17 amino acids. The V segment lost 5 bases and the J segment 0 bases; nucleotides outside the gene matches: 8. Germline assignment: CDR1 MDHEN and CDR2 SYDVKM. CDR3 sequence reads: CASSPGQGWYSNQPQHF. In nucleotides, the CDR3 is TGTGCCAGCAGTCCAGGACAGGGGTGGTATAGCAATCAGCCCCAGCATTTT.

This clone appeared a single time. V gene TRBV5-1 combines with J gene TRBJ2-7; no clear D. Germline V gene sequence: CDR1 SGHRS, CDR2 YFSETQ. The V end was cut by 4 bases, the J end by 7 bases, with 18 bases between. The CDR3 runs to 14 residues. CDR3 DNA sequence: TGCGCCAGCAGCCAATTGACCGGTCGAGGAGAGCAGTACTTC. This codes for CASSQLTGRGEQYF.

This sequence joins TRBV7-3 and TRBJ2-6, with a possible D match to TRBD2 (5 bases). The V end lost 5 bases, the J end lost 0 bases, and 14 bases lay between the germline ends. The CDR3 is 17 residues long. Germline V gene lookup returns CDR1 SGHTA and CDR2 FQGTGA. The CDR3 region is CASSTSGRGSGANVLTF. CDR3 DNA: TGTGCCAGCAGCACCTCGGGCCGGGGCTCTGGGGCCAACGTCCTGACTTTC.

V usage is TRBV27 and J usage is TRBJ1-3, with D unresolved. The length of the CDR3 is 13 residues. Trimming left V 2 bases short and J 4 bases short, with 6 bases between. The germline V gene encodes CDR1 MNHEY and CDR2 SMNVEV (reference sequence). The CDR3 nucleotides are TGTGCCAGCAGTTTACGAGGGGGAAACACCATATATTTT. This encodes CASSLRGGNTIYF.